This entry is about one T cell receptor (beta chain). Its antigen is unidentified. The sample comes from a study of T cell responses to AZD1222 COVID-19 vaccine. Findings and caveats of the study: Breadth and depth of Spike-specific TCRs rose after two AZD1222 doses. Unmutated variant regions are reportedly targeted by nearly half of spike-specific TCRs. At study baseline, merely several AZD1222 recipients were seropositive. Clonal diversity may have been underestimated, and the donors were mostly white British, with more females than males.

This CDR3 is 15 amino acids long. The V gene end was trimmed by 4 bases and the J gene end by 8 bases; junction bases not matched to a gene: 11. Germline CDR1 SGHDT, CDR2 YYEEEE. The assay was immunoSEQ multiplex PCR, and TCRdb's table has in-frame clones only and misses some. The repertoire holds 110,000 to 150,000 clones, with approximately 91% as singletons. Here the sequenced sample was peripheral blood, taken 28 days after the second AZD1222 dose. The receptor was derived from an adult who received the AZD1222 COVID-19 vaccine. This sequence joins TRBV5-6 and TRBJ2-1, with TRBD2 matching 8 bases. The CDR3 is CASSPAGEAHHEQFF. The CDR3 DNA is TGTGCCAGCAGCCCAGCGGGAGAGGCCCACCATGAGCAGTTCTTC.